These 17 T cell receptor beta chains originate from one sample sequenced in a study of blood T cell repertoires in COVID-19. Sequencing was performed with immunoSEQ multiplex PCR; in TCRdb, only in-frame clones are kept and a portion is missing. This repertoire shows 20,000 to 25,000 clones, less than 85% found once; its top ten account for about 13%. Input material: peripheral blood. All receptors derive from a man in his sixties with active COVID-19.

The rearrangement joins TRBV18 to TRBJ2-7, with a weak D call TRBD2 (5 bases). CDR1 and CDR2 (germline): KGHSH, LQKENI. There are 13 residues in the CDR3. Trimming cost V 0 bases and J 4 bases, with 7 bases left between them. CDR3 protein: CASSPPSGYEQYF. For the CDR3, the DNA is TGTGCCAGCTCACCACCGAGCGGATACGAGCAGTACTTC.

The chain combines TRBV25-1 with TRBJ2-5; D is ambiguous. The CDR3 sequence is 12 residues long. Germline V lookup: CDR1 MGHDK, CDR2 SYGVNS. With 3 bases removed from V and 7 bases from J, the gap between germline ends came to 9 bases. The CDR3 region has the DNA TGTGCCAGCAGTGACGTTTTGAGGACCCAGTACTTC. Residues: CASSDVLRTQYF.

This clone is labeled medium-sized. The chain combines TRBV19 with TRBJ2-5; maybe TRBD2 (5 bases). The length of the CDR3 is 15 residues. V was trimmed by 3 bases and J by 2 bases, leaving 13 bases between them. Germline CDR1 and CDR2: LNHDA and SQIVND (reference sequence). CDR3 amino acids: CASSISGAGQETQYF. Written as DNA, the CDR3 is TGTGCCAGTAGTATCAGCGGTGCTGGACAAGAGACCCAGTACTTC.

V gene TRBV18 combines with J gene TRBJ2-5; D possibly corresponds to TRBD1 (5 bases). Germline V gene lookup returns CDR1 KGHSH and CDR2 LQKENI. The V and J ends lost 2 bases and 1 base respectively, with 8 bases between them. The CDR3 totals 14 residues. CDR3 protein: CASSPGATQETQYF. For the CDR3, the DNA is TGTGCCAGCTCACCAGGGGCGACCCAAGAGACCCAGTACTTC.

The DNA for the CDR3 is TGTGCCAGCAGTTTATTCAGGGGGTTCCATGGCTACACCTTC. It translates to CASSLFRGFHGYTF. The gene calls are TRBV27 and TRBJ1-2, with 7 nucleotides matching TRBD1. Looked up from germline, CDR1 is MNHEY and CDR2 is SMNVEV (reference sequence). This CDR3 spans 14 amino acids. V dropped 1 base and J dropped 6; count of bases not matched to a gene: 5.

The chain uses TRBV19 and TRBJ1-3; a possible D gene is TRBD1 (5 bases). Trimming cost V 5 bases and J 5 bases, with 13 bases left between them. Germline-derived CDR1 and CDR2 are LNHDA and SQIVND (reference sequence). This CDR3 comprises 14 residues. In DNA, the CDR3 is TGTGCCAGTAGTGGACACGTCTTACGAAACACCATATATTTT. Its translation: CASSGHVLRNTIYF.

This clone has just a few counts. The V call is TRBV28, the J call TRBJ1-6, with 9 bases lining up with TRBD1. The CDR3 has 15 residues. Per the germline V gene, CDR1 is MDHEN and CDR2 is SYDVKM. The V and J ends lost 4 bases and 7 bases, in that order; junction bases with no gene match: 5. CDR3 coding DNA: TGTGCCAGCAGTTCGGGACAGGGAGACAATTCACCCCTCCACTTT. This translates into CASSSGQGDNSPLHF.

This sequence joins TRBV7-3 and TRBJ2-1; 9 positions agree with TRBD1. Germline values: CDR1 SGHTA, CDR2 FQGTGA. The CDR3 is made up of 17 amino acids. The ends lost 1 base at V and 9 bases at J; junction bases unmatched: 13. CDR3 region: CASSLNWGGTGRSEQFF. CDR3 DNA: TGTGCCAGCAGCTTAAATTGGGGTGGGACAGGGCGGAGTGAGCAGTTCTTC.

The chain has TRBV5-1 and TRBJ2-2, with TRBD2 as a possible D gene (6 bases). V was cut by 0 bases and J by 4 bases, with 13 bases left in between. The CDR3 is made up of 16 amino acids. From germline, CDR1 is SGHRS and CDR2 YFSETQ. CDR3 DNA sequence: TGCGCCAGCAGCTTGGGGTCGACTAGTGGCACCGGGGAGCTGTTTTTT. This sequence encodes CASSLGSTSGTGELFF.

The chain uses TRBV18 and TRBJ2-2; 7 nucleotides match TRBD1. CDR1 is KGHSH and CDR2 is LQKENI in the germline V gene. The CDR3 sequence is 14 residues long. V trimming: 3 bases; J trimming: 4 bases; junction bases outside the gene matches: 2. CDR3 residues: CASSPGQFTGELFF. The CDR3 region has the DNA TGTGCCAGCTCACCGGGACAGTTCACCGGGGAGCTGTTTTTT.

V and J are TRBV7-2 and TRBJ2-5; 7 nucleotides agree with TRBD1. The CDR3 sequence is 14 residues long. The V segment lost 5 bases and the J segment 7 bases; nucleotides outside the gene matches: 10. Germline-derived CDR1 and CDR2 are SGHTA and FQGNSA. CDR3 protein: CASSTGTAKVTQYF. The CDR3 bases are TGTGCCAGCAGCACCGGGACAGCCAAGGTGACCCAGTACTTC.

This sequence joins TRBV28 and TRBJ2-5; TRBD2 matches 15 bases. The trim removed 3 bases at V and 2 bases at J, leaving 13 bases unmatched. Looked up from germline, CDR1 is MDHEN and CDR2 is SYDVKM. The CDR3 runs to 20 residues. The CDR3 sequence is CASSFPQGLAGGPGQETQYF. CDR3 sequence (DNA): TGTGCCAGCAGTTTCCCACAAGGACTAGCGGGAGGGCCGGGGCAAGAGACCCAGTACTTC.

The chain is built from TRBV5-6 and TRBJ2-7; 11 bases align to TRBD1. The CDR3 has 16 amino acids. V was pared by 1 base and J by 2 bases, with 5 bases of the junction left unmatched. Germline assignment: CDR1 SGHDT and CDR2 YYEEEE. The CDR3: CASSLPPGQGAYEQYF. The CDR3 nucleotides are TGTGCCAGCAGCTTGCCACCGGGACAGGGGGCCTACGAGCAGTACTTC.

V gene TRBV27 combines with J gene TRBJ2-5; 9 bases align to TRBD2. The CDR3 extends over 16 amino acids. Germline trimming cut 2 bases from V and 5 bases from J; bases unmatched to any gene: 9. Germline V lookup: CDR1 MNHEY, CDR2 SMNVEV (reference sequence). As DNA, the CDR3 is TGTGCCAGCAGTTTAGCCGGGACTAGCCCTCGGGAGACCCAGTACTTC. It codes for CASSLAGTSPRETQYF.

This clone was seen repeatedly, ten times or more. The chain employs TRBV24-1 and TRBJ2-3; 11 bases match TRBD2. CDR3 size: 16 residues. Looked up from germline, CDR1 is KGHDR and CDR2 is SFDVKD. V shed 5 bases, J shed 2 bases, and the junction held 5 bases outside the gene matches. This CDR3 is CATSGATSGNTDTQYF. In DNA form, the CDR3 reads TGTGCCACCAGTGGAGCGACTAGCGGGAACACAGATACGCAGTATTTT.

The rearrangement uses TRBV5-4 and TRBJ2-7, with D perhaps TRBD2 (7 bases). V gave up 2 bases and J gave up 6 bases, with 24 bases separating them. CDR3 size: 17 residues. Per germline, CDR1 SGHNT and CDR2 YYREEE (reference sequence). The CDR3 region has the DNA TGTGCCAGCAGCTTAGGGGGGCGAAGGGGGAGGGCCTCCGAGCAGTACTTC. This gives the protein CASSLGGRRGRASEQYF.

This sequence joins TRBV10-3 and TRBJ2-1; maybe TRBD2 (6 bases). The CDR3 totals 14 residues. With 4 bases removed from V and 2 bases from J, the gap between germline ends came to 9 bases. CDR1 and CDR2 (germline): ENHRY, SYGVKD. The DNA of the CDR3 is TGTGCCATCAGTGGGACTAAAGCCTACAATGAGCAGTTCTTC. Translated, it gives CAISGTKAYNEQFF.